These 29 T cell receptor beta chains were sequenced from one sample in a study of T cell repertoires in cytomegalovirus infection. TCRdb independently ran MiXCR on the reads; one entry per CDR3 protein. Of about 150,000 distinct CDR3 sequences listed, over 15% are singletons. Sequencing was performed on CD8+ T cells from PBMCs. The source of these receptors is a human donor in good health (CMV status not recorded). Some clones in this sample may be carry-over from other donors' samples.

The chain is built from TRBV7-9 and TRBJ2-5; TRBD1 matches at 11 bases. Germline V CDR1 and CDR2: SEHNR, FQNEAQ (reference sequence). The CDR3 loop spans 17 amino acids. J gave up 3 bases and V 5 bases, and 11 bases lay outside the gene matches. CDR3: CASSRRTGGTEEETQYF. CDR3 in DNA: TGTGCCAGCAGCCGTCGGACAGGGGGCACCGAGGAAGAGACCCAGTACTTC.

The sample holds one count of this clonotype. V is TRBV7-9 and J is TRBJ2-3; no reliable D call. Germline-derived CDR1 and CDR2 are SEHNR and FQNEAQ (reference sequence). V lost 4 bases to trimming and J lost 6 bases, with 11 bases between them. The CDR3 contains 13 residues. The CDR3 loop reads CASSSLLRDTQYF. CDR3 in DNA: TGTGCCAGCAGCTCTCTTCTTCGGGATACGCAGTATTTT.

The sample holds a few counts of this clonotype. The rearrangement uses TRBV12-3 or TRBV12-4 and TRBJ1-3, with D perhaps matching TRBD1 (6 bases). The CDR3 consists of 14 residues. V dropped 10 bases and J dropped 0 bases, with 13 bases sitting between them. The CDR3 sequence: CAIRQVVSGNTIYF. CDR3 nucleotide sequence: TGTGCCATTCGACAGGTCGTCTCTGGAAACACCATATATTTT.

This clonotype was seen at least ten times. CDR3 coding DNA: TGTGCCAGCAGTTTTTGGGGAAATGAGCAGTTCTTC. It codes for CASSFWGNEQFF. V and J are TRBV27 and TRBJ2-1; D unclear. Germline values: CDR1 MNHEY, CDR2 SMNVEV (reference sequence). The CDR3 is 12 amino acids. Trimming shortened V by 3 bases and J by 7 bases, and 7 bases separated the two germline ends.

The chain carries TRBV7-3 and TRBJ2-1, with 7 bases identical to TRBD2. The germline V gene has CDR1 SGHTA and CDR2 FQGTGA. Trimming removed 1 base from V and 5 bases from J; junction bases left unmatched: 8. This CDR3 has 16 residues. CDR3 sequence (DNA): TGTGCCAGCAGCTTAAACGTGGGAGGGCCCCACAATGAGCAGTTCTTC. Its translation is CASSLNVGGPHNEQFF.

This clonotype was seen at least ten times. The V and J genes are TRBV7-2 and TRBJ1-2, with 8 bases that match TRBD1. This CDR3 spans 15 amino acids. Per the germline V gene, CDR1 is SGHTA and CDR2 is FQGNSA. J was trimmed by 3 bases and V by 1 base; bases with no gene match: 4. The DNA for the CDR3 is TGTGCCAGCAGCTTAGGTCCAGGGGGCGACTATGGCTACACCTTC. Amino acid sequence: CASSLGPGGDYGYTF.

The chain carries TRBV11-1 and TRBJ2-1, with D possibly matching TRBD2 (6 bases). V lost 1 base and J lost 3, with 13 bases in between. From germline, CDR1 is SGHAT and CDR2 FQDESV (reference sequence). The CDR3 sequence is 16 residues long. The CDR3 loop reads CASSLEEGWSYNEQFF. CDR3 coding DNA: TGTGCCAGCAGCTTAGAGGAGGGATGGAGCTACAATGAGCAGTTCTTC.

There are many counts of this clonotype. J is TRBJ2-5 and V is TRBV7-8; perhaps TRBD1 as D (5 bases). V was shortened by 5 bases and J by 4 bases, with 32 bases between the two germline ends. In germline, CDR1 is SGHVS, CDR2 FQNEAQ. This CDR3 spans 20 amino acids. The CDR3 region has the DNA TGTGCCAGCAGCCCAAGATCATCCAGGGAAGACCCCCTATATGGAGAGACCCAGTACTTC. This sequence encodes CASSPRSSREDPLYGETQYF.

This clonotype was observed a few times. This chain joins TRBV7-9 and TRBJ1-1; the match to TRBD1 covers 7 bases. CDR3 size: 15 residues. In germline, CDR1 is SEHNR, CDR2 FQNEAQ (reference sequence). The ends lost 7 bases at V and 0 bases at J; junction bases unmatched: 8. CDR3 amino acids: CASITGTEMNTEAFF. The CDR3 DNA reads TGTGCCAGCATCACCGGGACAGAAATGAACACTGAAGCTTTCTTT. Using reference TRBV7-9 and TRBJ1-1 for the parts outside the CDR3, the full variable domain is DTGVSQNPRHKITKRGQNVTFRCDPISEHNRLYWYRQTLGQGPEFLTYFQNEAQLEKSRLLSDRFSAERPKGSFSTLEIQRTEQGDSAMYLCASITGTEMNTEAFFGQGTRLTVV.

This rearrangement joins TRBV28 to TRBJ2-1; 7 bases match TRBD2. CDR1 MDHEN and CDR2 SYDVKM come from the germline V gene. V dropped 2 bases and J dropped 4; count of bases not matched to a gene: 5. The CDR3 sequence is 15 residues long. The CDR3 is CASSLELARYNEQFF. In DNA, the CDR3 is TGTGCCAGCAGTTTAGAACTAGCGAGGTACAATGAGCAGTTCTTC.

This clonotype was seen a few times. This chain links TRBV7-9 with TRBJ1-2, with D perhaps TRBD1 (5 bases). The germline V and J ends were trimmed by 10 bases and 1 base, with 16 bases remaining between them. The CDR3 has 14 amino acids. Germline V CDR1 and CDR2: SEHNR, FQNEAQ (reference sequence). CDR3 sequence (DNA): TGTGCCACCCAGACAGAGGGGCATAACTATGGCTACACCTTC. Its translation is CATQTEGHNYGYTF.

This clonotype was detected many times. The J gene is TRBJ2-3, the V gene TRBV28; 7 bases are shared with TRBD2. The CDR3 extends over 16 amino acids. CDR1 is MDHEN, CDR2 SYDVKM, per germline. V trimming: 3 bases; J trimming: 4 bases; junction bases outside the gene matches: 10. The chain's CDR3 is CASSLRGGSWADTQYF. In DNA form, the CDR3 reads TGTGCCAGCAGTTTGCGGGGAGGGTCGTGGGCAGATACGCAGTATTTT.

This clonotype occurred a few times. J is TRBJ1-4 and V is TRBV12-3 or TRBV12-4; D is ambiguous. This CDR3 contains 16 residues. Deletions cut 7 bases from V and 2 bases from J, with 17 bases between. CDR3 protein: CASTFALGSTNEKLFF. The CDR3 DNA reads as TGTGCCAGCACCTTCGCCCTGGGGTCCACTAATGAAAAACTGTTTTTT.

This rearrangement joins TRBV6-2 or TRBV6-3 to TRBJ2-7; D unclear. Trimming cost V 2 bases and J 5 bases, with 4 bases left between them. The CDR3 totals 11 residues. Germline lookup yields CDR1 MNHEY and CDR2 SVGEGT. CDR3 in amino acids: CASSYLDEQYF. The CDR3 nucleotides are TGTGCCAGCAGTTACCTCGACGAGCAGTACTTC.

The rearrangement links TRBV14 to TRBJ2-5, with D uncertain. CDR1 is SGHDN and CDR2 is FVKESK in the germline V gene. The length of the CDR3 is 13 residues. V was cut by 0 bases and J by 5 bases, with 7 bases left in between. In DNA form, the CDR3 reads TGTGCCAGCAGCCAAGAGATAATGGAGACCCAGTACTTC. This sequence encodes CASSQEIMETQYF.

The rearrangement links TRBV7-9 to TRBJ2-5, with D possibly TRBD1 on 6 matching bases. Deletions cut 6 bases from V and 1 base from J, with 12 bases between. This CDR3 region has 14 residues. The germline gives CDR1 SEHNR, CDR2 FQNEAQ (reference sequence). The CDR3 coding sequence is TGTGCCAGCAGGGGGGCTAGCTTCCAAGAGACCCAGTACTTC. It is translated as CASRGASFQETQYF.

This rearrangement joins TRBV12-3 or TRBV12-4 to TRBJ2-1; TRBD2 agrees at 7 bases. V was clipped by 0 bases and J by 8 bases; unmatched bases: 4. This CDR3 is built from 14 residues. The CDR3 DNA reads as TGTGCCAGCAGTTTAGCGGGAGGGGAATATGAGCAGTTCTTC. Encoded protein: CASSLAGGEYEQFF.

This clonotype was seen only a few times. The rearrangement uses TRBV28 and TRBJ2-5; the D is unclear. This CDR3 has 13 residues. Trimming took off 5 bases at V and 5 bases at J, with 12 bases between the two ends. Germline V gives CDR1 MDHEN, CDR2 SYDVKM. The CDR3 sequence is CASSLYQGETQYF. The CDR3 DNA reads as TGTGCCAGCAGTCTCTACCAAGGGGAGACCCAGTACTTC.

The chain couples TRBV7-2 to TRBJ2-2, with 7 bases lining up with TRBD1. Germline V gives CDR1 SGHTA, CDR2 FQGNSA. After removal of 5 bases from V and 2 bases from J, the junction contained 11 bases not matched to a gene. CDR3 length equals 17 residues. The CDR3 DNA reads as TGTGCCAGCAGCGCGTTCCCGGGACAGCTAAACACCGGGGAGCTGTTTTTT. It yields the protein CASSAFPGQLNTGELFF.

This clonotype was found a few times. CDR3 amino acids: CASGLGTSYGYTF. DNA for the CDR3: TGTGCTAGTGGTTTGGGAACCTCGTATGGCTACACCTTC. The chain has TRBV12-5 and TRBJ1-2; no reliable D call. CDR3 size: 13 residues. Germline values: CDR1 LGHNT, CDR2 FRNRAP. The germline V and J ends were trimmed by 1 base and 5 bases, with 8 bases remaining between them. Complete variable domain (other parts from reference TRBV12-5 and TRBJ1-2): DARVTQTPRHKVTEMGQEVTMRCQPILGHNTVFWYRQTMMQGLELLAYFRNRAPLDDSGMPKDRFSAEMPDATLATLKIQPSEPRDSAVYFCASGLGTSYGYTFGSGTRLTVV.

This sequence joins TRBV7-9 and TRBJ2-3, with D perhaps TRBD2 (6 bases). In germline, CDR1 is SEHNR, CDR2 FQNEAQ (reference sequence). The V gene lost 11 bases and the J gene lost 3 bases, with 12 bases spanning the gap. CDR3 length: 12 amino acids. The CDR3 nucleotides read TGTGCCGGGACTGAGGGAACAGATACGCAGTATTTT. Protein: CAGTEGTDTQYF.

The chain couples TRBV9 to TRBJ2-3, with 9 bases identical to TRBD2. J gave up 3 bases and V 0 bases, and 5 bases lay outside the gene matches. There are 16 residues in the CDR3. Germline-derived CDR1 and CDR2 are SGDLS and YYNGEE. The DNA for the CDR3 is TGTGCCAGCAGCGTAGGGGCGGGGGGGCCGACAGATACGCAGTATTTT. Translated: CASSVGAGGPTDTQYF.

This clonotype showed up just a few times. The J gene is TRBJ2-7, the V gene TRBV5-6; TRBD1 might be the D (6 bases). V lost 4 bases and J lost 7, with 12 bases in between. This CDR3 contains 12 residues. In germline, CDR1 is SGHDT, CDR2 YYEEEE. The CDR3 is CASSRAQGEQYF. DNA for the CDR3: TGTGCCAGCAGCCGAGCCCAGGGGGAGCAGTACTTC.

Concerning this clonotype itself: At one end the junction does not follow the germline gene, possibly because of a read error. The genes are TRBV2 and TRBJ2-4; TRBD1 might be the D (6 bases). CDR3 size: 10 residues. CDR1 and CDR2 from the germline V gene are SNHLY and FYNNEI. Here the CDR3 DNA reads TGTGCTAGCAGGGGCTCGGTTCAGTACTTC. Translation: CASRGSVQYF.

This chain links TRBV13 with TRBJ2-3, with a tentative D call TRBD1 (5 bases). Trimming removed 2 bases from V and 1 base from J, with 7 bases in between. From germline, CDR1 is PRHDT and CDR2 FYEKMQ (reference sequence). The CDR3 has 14 residues. The CDR3 loop reads CASSLNRRTDTQYF. For the CDR3, the DNA is TGTGCCAGCAGCTTAAACAGGCGCACAGATACGCAGTATTTT.

This clonotype was found a few times. The J gene is TRBJ2-7, the V gene TRBV6-1; 12 bases map to TRBD2. Trimming took 6 bases from V and 3 from J; bases not matched to a gene: 6. The CDR3 consists of 15 residues. Germline V gene lookup returns CDR1 MNHNS and CDR2 SASEGT. CDR3 in amino acids: CASSETSGRFYEQYF. The CDR3 nucleotides are TGTGCCAGCAGCGAAACTAGCGGGAGGTTCTACGAGCAGTACTTC.

At least ten counts were recorded for this clonotype. This chain connects TRBV19 to TRBJ2-7, with D maybe TRBD1 (6 bases). The CDR3 consists of 14 residues. The V gene's germline CDR1 is LNHDA and CDR2 SQIVND (reference sequence). Trimming removed 5 bases from V and 2 bases from J, with 13 bases in between. The DNA of the CDR3 is TGTGCCAGTAGTTATCGGGACACGACCTACGAGCAGTACTTC. It specifies CASSYRDTTYEQYF.

This sequence joins TRBV7-2 and TRBJ2-1; D is possibly TRBD2 (5 bases). The germline gives CDR1 SGHTA, CDR2 FQGNSA. This CDR3 region has 13 residues. V lost 1 base and J 9 bases, leaving 10 bases between the germline ends. CDR3 residues: CASSLVDAGEQFF. In DNA, the CDR3 is TGTGCCAGCAGCTTAGTCGACGCGGGTGAGCAGTTCTTC.

Turning to this clonotype: The junction departs from the called germline gene at one end, perhaps through a read error. This chain connects TRBV6-2 or TRBV6-3 to TRBJ2-5; D is possibly TRBD2 (6 bases). The length of the CDR3 is 13 residues. Per germline, CDR1 MNHEY and CDR2 SVGEGT. DNA of the CDR3: TGTGACAGCAGTCCCGGGACTTTGGAGACCCAGTACTTC. Its translation: CDSSPGTLETQYF.